This TCR beta chain was observed in a study of cytomegalovirus exposure and HLA in healthy donors. The study, taken as a whole, reports: Researchers reported in a later analysis that a missense DCLRE1C variant was tied to TCR beta V- and J-gene trimming. Earlier findings revealed that most TCR beta V segments proved productive either about 90% or about 30% of the time. Differences between HLA loci emerged in a later analysis of TCR association rates, with DRB1 most and HLA-C fewest.

Only a few counts were recorded for this clone. Its antigen is not identified. PCR used 60 Vbeta primers and 13 Jbeta primers. Profiled with immunoSEQ multiplex PCR; TCRdb holds only in-frame clones, not every one. In the table there are a few hundred thousand clones, approximately 70% of which are singletons. Sequencing was performed on PBMCs. The TCR sequence derives from a woman in her thirties in good health and CMV-seronegative.

Here the CDR3 reads CAWAGQYNTEAFF. In DNA form, the CDR3 reads TGTGCCTGGGCCGGACAGTACAACACTGAAGCTTTCTTT. This rearrangement joins TRBV30 to TRBJ1-1; maybe TRBD1 (6 bases). V lost 5 bases to trimming and J lost 2 bases, with 12 bases between them. The CDR3 sequence is 13 residues long. The germline CDR1 and CDR2 sequences are GTSNPN and SVGIG (reference sequence). The variable domain in full, with the rest retrieved from reference TRBV30 and TRBJ1-1, is SQTIHQWPATLVQPVGSPLSLECTVEGTSNPNLYWYRQAAGRGLQLLFYSVGIGQISSEVPQNLSASRPQDRQFILSSKKLLLSDSGFYLCAWAGQYNTEAFFGQGTRLTVV.